This T cell receptor (beta chain) was profiled in a study of cytomegalovirus exposure and HLA in healthy donors. General study points: Reports showed the classifier diagnosing cytomegalovirus status with high specificity and sensitivity. Analyzed later, association rates of TCRs varied across HLA loci, with DRB1 most and HLA-C fewest.

Of note for this clone: As yet, its antigen is unknown.

The PCR ran on 60 Vbeta and 13 Jbeta primers. Assay: immunoSEQ multiplex PCR; the TCRdb copy retains only in-frame clones and omits some. The sample contains about 110,000 clones, 60% to 75% of which appear only once. The junction had 9 bases not matched to a gene; V was cut back by 4 bases and J by 0 bases. The CDR3 covers 17 residues. CDR1 is ENHRY, CDR2 SYGVKD, per germline. The gene calls are TRBV10-3 and TRBJ2-5; 9 positions match TRBD1. What was sequenced was PBMCs. The TCR was taken from a man aged 35-49 years in good health and CMV-seropositive. For the CDR3, the DNA is TGTGCCATCAGTGGGTGGTCGGGACAGGGATACCAAGAGACCCAGTACTTC. This gives the protein CAISGWSGQGYQETQYF.